One T cell receptor beta chain is described in this entry. Some clones are missing from TCRdb's copy, which holds only in-frame ones; the method was immunoSEQ multiplex PCR. This table has around 2.3 million clones, nearly 97% appearing once. These data belong to a study of shared clonotypes between healthy human individuals. The CDR3 is 15 amino acids. Trimming cost V 0 bases and J 8 bases; bases outside gene matches: 3. Per germline, CDR1 SGHNT and CDR2 YYREEE (reference sequence). Sample: naive CD4+ T cells sorted from blood. Subset specified: CD45RA+ positively selected. This sequence originates from a man between 18 and 35 years old in good health. V is TRBV5-4 and J is TRBJ2-1; TRBD1 matches 12 bases. DNA for the CDR3: TGTGCCAGCAGCTTGGTGGGGACAGGGGGCGATGAGCAGTTCTTC. Protein sequence: CASSLVGTGGDEQFF.